This TCR beta chain comes out of a study of T cell responses to AZD1222 COVID-19 vaccine. Study-level points and caveats: Repertoires were obtained only post-peak T cell response. Along spike, vaccine-associated CD4 TCRs were found throughout, with dominance at 160-218 and 743-854. An increase in Spike-specific TCR breadth and depth was observed after two AZD1222 doses. Just a handful of AZD1222 recipients tested seropositive at baseline.

Concerning this clone: Its target is not known.

TCRdb's copy holds only in-frame clones and misses some; the assay was immunoSEQ multiplex PCR. The sample includes tens of thousands of clones, 90% to 95% of them seen just once. Trimming took off 4 bases at V and 4 bases at J, with 4 bases between the two ends. There are 11 residues in the CDR3. The germline gives CDR1 SQVTM, CDR2 ANQGSEA. The J gene is TRBJ2-2, the V gene TRBV29-1; D is undetermined. This specimen consisted of peripheral blood, obtained on day 0 of AZD1222 vaccination. This clonotype was obtained from an adult in good health. As DNA, the CDR3 is TGCAGCGTTGGAAGCACCGGGGAGCTGTTTTTT. Translation: CSVGSTGELFF.